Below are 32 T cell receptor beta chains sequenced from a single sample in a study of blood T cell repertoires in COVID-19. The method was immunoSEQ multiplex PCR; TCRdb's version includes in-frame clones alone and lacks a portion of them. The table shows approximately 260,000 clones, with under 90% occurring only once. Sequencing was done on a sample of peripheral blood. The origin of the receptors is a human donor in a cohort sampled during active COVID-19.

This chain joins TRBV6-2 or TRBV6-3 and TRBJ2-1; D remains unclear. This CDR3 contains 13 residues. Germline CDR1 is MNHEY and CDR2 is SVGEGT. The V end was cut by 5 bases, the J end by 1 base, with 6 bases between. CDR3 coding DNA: TGTGCCAGCAGTAGACAATCCTACAATGAGCAGTTCTTC. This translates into CASSRQSYNEQFF.

Here the CDR3 reads CASSLAGRETQYF. DNA of the CDR3: TGTGCCAGCAGTTTAGCGGGGAGGGAGACCCAGTACTTC. V is TRBV28 and J is TRBJ2-5; a weak D match, TRBD2 (6 bases). The V and J ends lost 2 bases and 5 bases respectively, with 9 bases between them. Germline V lookup: CDR1 MDHEN, CDR2 SYDVKM. There are 13 residues in the CDR3.

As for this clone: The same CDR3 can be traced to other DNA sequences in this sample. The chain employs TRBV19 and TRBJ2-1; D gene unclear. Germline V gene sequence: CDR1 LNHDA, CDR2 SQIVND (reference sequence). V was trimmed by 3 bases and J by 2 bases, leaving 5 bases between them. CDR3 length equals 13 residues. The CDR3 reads CASSISPYNEQFF. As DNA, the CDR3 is TGTGCCAGTAGTATTTCTCCCTACAATGAGCAGTTCTTC.

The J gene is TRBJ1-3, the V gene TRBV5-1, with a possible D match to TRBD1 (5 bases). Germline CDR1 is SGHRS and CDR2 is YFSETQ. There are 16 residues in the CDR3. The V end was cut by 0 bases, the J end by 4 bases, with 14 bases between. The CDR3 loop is CASSLVGGAAGNTIYF. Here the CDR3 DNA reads TGCGCCAGCAGCTTGGTCGGGGGAGCCGCGGGAAACACCATATATTTT. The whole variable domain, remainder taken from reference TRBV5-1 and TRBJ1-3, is KAGVTQTPRYLIKTRGQQVTLSCSPISGHRSVSWYQQTPGQGLQFLFEYFSETQRNKGNFPGRFSGRQFSNSRSEMNVSTLELGDSALYLCASSLVGGAAGNTIYFGEGSWLTVV.

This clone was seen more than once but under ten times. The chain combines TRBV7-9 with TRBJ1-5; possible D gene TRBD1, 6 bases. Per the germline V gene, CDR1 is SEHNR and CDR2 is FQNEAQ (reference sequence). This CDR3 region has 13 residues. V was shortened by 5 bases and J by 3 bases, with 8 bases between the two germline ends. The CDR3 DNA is TGTGCCAGCAGCCAGGGGAACAATCAGCCCCAGCATTTT. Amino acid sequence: CASSQGNNQPQHF.

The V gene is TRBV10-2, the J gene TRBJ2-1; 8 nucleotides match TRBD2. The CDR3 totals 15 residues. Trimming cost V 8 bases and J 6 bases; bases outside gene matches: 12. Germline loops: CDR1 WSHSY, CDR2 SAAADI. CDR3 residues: CASGPVVSGTNEQFF. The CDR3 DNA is TGCGCCAGCGGCCCTGTGGTTAGCGGGACCAATGAGCAGTTCTTC.

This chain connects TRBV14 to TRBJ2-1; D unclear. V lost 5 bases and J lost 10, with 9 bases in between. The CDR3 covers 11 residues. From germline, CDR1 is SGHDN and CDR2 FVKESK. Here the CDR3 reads CASSKAREQFF. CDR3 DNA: TGTGCCAGCAGCAAGGCTAGGGAGCAGTTCTTC.

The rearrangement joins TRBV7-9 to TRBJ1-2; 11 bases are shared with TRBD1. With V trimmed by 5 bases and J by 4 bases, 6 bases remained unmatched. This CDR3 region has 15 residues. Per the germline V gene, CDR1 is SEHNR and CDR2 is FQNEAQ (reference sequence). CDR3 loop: CASSMGQGDVYGYTF. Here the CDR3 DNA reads TGTGCCAGCAGCATGGGACAGGGGGATGTCTATGGCTACACCTTC.

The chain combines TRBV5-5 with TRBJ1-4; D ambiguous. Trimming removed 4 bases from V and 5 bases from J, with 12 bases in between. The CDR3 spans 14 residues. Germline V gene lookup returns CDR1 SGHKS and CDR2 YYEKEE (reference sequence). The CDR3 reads CASSALGSNEKLFF. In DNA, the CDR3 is TGTGCCAGCAGCGCCCTAGGATCGAATGAAAAACTGTTTTTT.

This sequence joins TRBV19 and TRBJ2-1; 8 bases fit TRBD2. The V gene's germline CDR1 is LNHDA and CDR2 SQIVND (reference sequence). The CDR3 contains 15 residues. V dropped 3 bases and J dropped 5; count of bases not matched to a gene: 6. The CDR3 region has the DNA TGTGCCAGTAGTATTCTAGCGGGCGTGGACAATGAGCAGTTCTTC. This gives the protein CASSILAGVDNEQFF.

The CDR3 spells CASSGWGAPKETQYF. The CDR3 region has the DNA TGTGCCAGCAGTGGGTGGGGAGCCCCAAAAGAGACCCAGTACTTC. The rearrangement links TRBV2 to TRBJ2-5; TRBD2 is a possible D gene (5 bases). Trimming shortened V by 4 bases and J by 3 bases, and 15 bases separated the two germline ends. Germline-derived CDR1 and CDR2 are SNHLY and FYNNEI. The CDR3 contains 15 residues.

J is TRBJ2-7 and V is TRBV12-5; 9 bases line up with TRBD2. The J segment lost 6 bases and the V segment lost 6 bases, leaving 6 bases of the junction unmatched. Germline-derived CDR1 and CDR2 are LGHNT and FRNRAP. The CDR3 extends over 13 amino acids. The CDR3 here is CASGAAGGLEQYF. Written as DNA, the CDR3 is TGTGCTAGTGGAGCAGCGGGAGGTCTCGAGCAGTACTTC.

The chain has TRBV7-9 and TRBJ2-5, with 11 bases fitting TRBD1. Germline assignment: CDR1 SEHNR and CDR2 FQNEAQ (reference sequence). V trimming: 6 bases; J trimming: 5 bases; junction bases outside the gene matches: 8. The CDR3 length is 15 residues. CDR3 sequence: CASRDGTGGKETQYF. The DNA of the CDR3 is TGTGCCAGCAGGGATGGGACAGGGGGAAAGGAGACCCAGTACTTC.

In nucleotides, the CDR3 is TGTGCCAGCAGCCTCAACCTAGCGGGAGGCACAGATACGCAGTATTTT. As protein: CASSLNLAGGTDTQYF. The chain combines TRBV5-6 with TRBJ2-3; 10 bases match TRBD2. The CDR3 runs to 16 residues. Germline CDR1 is SGHDT and CDR2 is YYEEEE. V was clipped by 4 bases and J by 1 base; unmatched bases: 6.

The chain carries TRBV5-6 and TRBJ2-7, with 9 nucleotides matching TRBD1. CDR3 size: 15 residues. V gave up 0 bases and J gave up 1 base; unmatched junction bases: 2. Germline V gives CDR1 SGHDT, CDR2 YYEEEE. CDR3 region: CASSLDRGLSYEQYF. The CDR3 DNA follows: TGTGCCAGCAGCTTGGACAGGGGGCTTTCCTACGAGCAGTACTTC. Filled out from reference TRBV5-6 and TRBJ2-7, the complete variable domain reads DAGVTQSPTHLIKTRGQQVTLRCSPKSGHDTVSWYQQALGQGPQFIFQYYEEEERQRGNFPDRFSGHQFPNYSSELNVNALLLGDSALYLCASSLDRGLSYEQYFGPGTRLTVT.

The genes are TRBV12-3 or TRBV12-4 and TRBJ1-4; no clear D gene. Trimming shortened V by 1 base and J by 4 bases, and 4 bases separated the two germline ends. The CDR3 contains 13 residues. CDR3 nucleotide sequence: TGTGCCAGCAGTTTAGGACTTAATGAAAAACTGTTTTTT. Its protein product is CASSLGLNEKLFF.

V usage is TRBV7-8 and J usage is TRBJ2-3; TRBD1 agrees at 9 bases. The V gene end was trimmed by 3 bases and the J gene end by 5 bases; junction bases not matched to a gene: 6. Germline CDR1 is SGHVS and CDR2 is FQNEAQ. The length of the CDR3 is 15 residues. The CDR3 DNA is TGTGCCAGCAGCTTGGGGACAGGGACCCTAGATACGCAGTATTTT. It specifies CASSLGTGTLDTQYF.

The CDR3 DNA reads as TGTGCCAGCAGCTTGGTAAAGGGACAGGGGGTGTTGGGCTACACCTTC. As protein: CASSLVKGQGVLGYTF. The chain is built from TRBV5-4 and TRBJ1-2; 11 positions match TRBD1. There are 16 residues in the CDR3. Trimming took 0 bases from V and 8 from J; bases not matched to a gene: 9. Germline V lookup: CDR1 SGHNT, CDR2 YYREEE (reference sequence).

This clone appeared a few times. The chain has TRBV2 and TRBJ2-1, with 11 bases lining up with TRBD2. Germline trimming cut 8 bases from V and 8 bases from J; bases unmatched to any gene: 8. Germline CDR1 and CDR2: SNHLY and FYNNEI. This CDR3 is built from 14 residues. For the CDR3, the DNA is TGTGCCAGCGGTACTAGCGGGGGCGGGTATGAGCAGTTCTTC. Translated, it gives CASGTSGGGYEQFF.

The CDR3 reads CASSPRGGRGVGSGNEQFF. The CDR3, as DNA: TGTGCCAGCAGCCCACGCGGGGGAAGAGGGGTGGGGAGTGGGAATGAGCAGTTCTTC. The chain has TRBV7-9 and TRBJ2-1; the match to TRBD2 covers 7 bases. The CDR3 runs 19 residues. Germline CDR1 SEHNR, CDR2 FQNEAQ (reference sequence). The trim removed 5 bases at V and 7 bases at J, leaving 23 bases unmatched.

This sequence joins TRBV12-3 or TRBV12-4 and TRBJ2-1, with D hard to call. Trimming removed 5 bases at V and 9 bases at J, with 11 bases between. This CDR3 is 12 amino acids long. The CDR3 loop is CASSPRATEQFF. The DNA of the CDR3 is TGTGCCAGCAGTCCCCGCGCTACTGAGCAGTTCTTC.

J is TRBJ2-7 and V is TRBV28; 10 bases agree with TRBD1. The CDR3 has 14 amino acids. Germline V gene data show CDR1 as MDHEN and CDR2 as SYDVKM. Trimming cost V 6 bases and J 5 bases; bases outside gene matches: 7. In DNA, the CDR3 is TGTGCCAGCAGCCATCCGGGACAGGGGAACGAGCAGTACTTC. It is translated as CASSHPGQGNEQYF.

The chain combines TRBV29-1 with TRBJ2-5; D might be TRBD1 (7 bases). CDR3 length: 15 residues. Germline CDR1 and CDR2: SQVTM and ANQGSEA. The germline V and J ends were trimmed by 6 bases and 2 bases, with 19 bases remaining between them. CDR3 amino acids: CSVGGTASPQETQYF. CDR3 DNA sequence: TGCAGCGTCGGCGGGACAGCTTCCCCACAAGAGACCCAGTACTTC.

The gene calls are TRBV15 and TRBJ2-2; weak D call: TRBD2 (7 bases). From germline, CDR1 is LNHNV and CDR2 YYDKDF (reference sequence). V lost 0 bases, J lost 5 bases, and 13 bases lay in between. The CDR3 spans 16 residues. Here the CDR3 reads CATSRDPGGRTGELFF. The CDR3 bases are TGTGCCACCAGCAGAGATCCGGGGGGCAGAACCGGGGAGCTGTTTTTT.

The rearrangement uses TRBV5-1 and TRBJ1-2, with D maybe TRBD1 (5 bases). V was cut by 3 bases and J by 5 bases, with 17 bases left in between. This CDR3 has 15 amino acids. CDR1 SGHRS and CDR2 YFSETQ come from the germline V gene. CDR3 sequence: CASSSNSHQGYGYTF. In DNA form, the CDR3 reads TGCGCCAGCAGCTCGAACTCCCATCAGGGTTATGGCTACACCTTC.

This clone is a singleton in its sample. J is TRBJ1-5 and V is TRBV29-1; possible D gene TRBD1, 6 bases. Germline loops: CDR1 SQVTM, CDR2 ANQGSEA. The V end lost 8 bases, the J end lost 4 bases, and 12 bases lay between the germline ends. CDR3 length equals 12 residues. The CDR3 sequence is CSHVQGNQPQHF. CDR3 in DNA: TGCAGCCACGTACAGGGTAATCAGCCCCAGCATTTT.

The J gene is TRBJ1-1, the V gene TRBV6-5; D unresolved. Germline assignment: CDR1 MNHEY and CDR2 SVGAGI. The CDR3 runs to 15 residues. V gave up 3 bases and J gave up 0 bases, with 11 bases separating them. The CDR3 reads CASSYGGTMNTEAFF. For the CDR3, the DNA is TGTGCCAGCAGTTATGGTGGCACCATGAACACTGAAGCTTTCTTT.

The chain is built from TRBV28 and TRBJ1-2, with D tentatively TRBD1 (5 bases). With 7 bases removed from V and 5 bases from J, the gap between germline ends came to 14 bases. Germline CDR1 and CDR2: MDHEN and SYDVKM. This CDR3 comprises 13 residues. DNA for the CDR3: TGTGCCAGCAAGGGCAGGGCCCATTATGGCTACACCTTC. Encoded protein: CASKGRAHYGYTF.

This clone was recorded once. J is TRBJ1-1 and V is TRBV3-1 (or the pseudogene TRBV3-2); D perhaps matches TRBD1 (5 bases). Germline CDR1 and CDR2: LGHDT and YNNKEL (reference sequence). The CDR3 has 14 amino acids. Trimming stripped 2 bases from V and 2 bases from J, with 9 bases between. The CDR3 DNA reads TGTGCCAGCAGCCAAAGGACACTCAACACTGAAGCTTTCTTT. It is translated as CASSQRTLNTEAFF.

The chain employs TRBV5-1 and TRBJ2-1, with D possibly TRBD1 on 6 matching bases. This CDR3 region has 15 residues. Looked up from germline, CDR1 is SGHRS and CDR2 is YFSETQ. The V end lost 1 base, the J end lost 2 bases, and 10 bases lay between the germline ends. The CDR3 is CASSLRGQTYNEQFF. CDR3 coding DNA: TGCGCCAGCAGCTTGAGAGGACAGACCTACAATGAGCAGTTCTTC. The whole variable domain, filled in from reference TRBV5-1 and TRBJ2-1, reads KAGVTQTPRYLIKTRGQQVTLSCSPISGHRSVSWYQQTPGQGLQFLFEYFSETQRNKGNFPGRFSGRQFSNSRSEMNVSTLELGDSALYLCASSLRGQTYNEQFFGPGTRLTVL.

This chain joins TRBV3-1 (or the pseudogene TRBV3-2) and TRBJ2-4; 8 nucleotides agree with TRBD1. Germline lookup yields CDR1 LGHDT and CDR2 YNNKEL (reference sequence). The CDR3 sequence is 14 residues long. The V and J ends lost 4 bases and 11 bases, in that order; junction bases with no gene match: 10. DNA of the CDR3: TGTGCCAGCAGCCCGACGACAGGGGTGTATTTTCAGTACTTC. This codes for CASSPTTGVYFQYF.

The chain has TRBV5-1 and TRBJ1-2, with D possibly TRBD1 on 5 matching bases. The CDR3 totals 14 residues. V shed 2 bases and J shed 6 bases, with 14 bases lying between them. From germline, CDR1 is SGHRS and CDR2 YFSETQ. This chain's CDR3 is CASSLRGIEDGYTF. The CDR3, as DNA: TGCGCCAGCAGCTTAAGGGGAATTGAGGATGGCTACACCTTC.